This record concerns one T cell receptor (beta chain) sequence. Its specificity is not known. Trimming stripped 6 bases from V and 3 bases from J, with 20 bases between. The CDR3 length is 16 residues. The germline CDR1 and CDR2 sequences are SNHLY and FYNNEI. Unique molecular identifiers were used to barcode this TCRbeta library. TCRdb used MiXCR to reprocess the PCR reads, holding one entry per CDR3 protein. The table lists about 250,000 distinct CDR3 sequences, about 24% of them singletons. The data were obtained in a study of T-cell reconstitution after alpha-beta-depleted transplantation in children. Study-level points and caveats: Once a year had passed after transplant, T-cell counts and diversity came mostly from newly produced T cells.

This chain links TRBV2 with TRBJ2-5; no reliable D call. The source of this sequence is a female patient aged 2-10 years who had a stem cell transplant for congenital amegakaryocytic thrombocytopenia, so the T cells may come from the graft donor. The sequencing used PBMCs, mostly from graft donor cells, collected 360 days after TCRalphabeta/CD19-depleted stem cell transplant. The CDR3 sequence: CASSNGVWRKEETQYF. For the CDR3, the DNA is TGTGCCAGCAGCAATGGGGTCTGGCGGAAGGAAGAGACCCAGTACTTC. Full variable domain (missing parts from reference TRBV2 and TRBJ2-5): EPEVTQTPSHQVTQMGQEVILRCVPISNHLYFYWYRQILGQKVEFLVSFYNNEISEKSEIFDDQFSVERPDGSNFTLKIRSTKLEDSAMYFCASSNGVWRKEETQYFGPGTRLLVL.